The 14 T cell receptor beta chains below come from one sample, sequenced in a study of blood T cells in healthy people across ages. For the second PCR, which ran for about 7 to 11 cycles, a sample-barcoded 5' primer and a J-beta primer mix were used. MiXCR was run by TCRdb on the 5' RACE reads, yielding one entry per CDR3 protein. This sample carries over 950,000 distinct CDR3 sequences, 35% to 40% of them seen once, and the ten largest clones take less than 15%. Sequenced: blood. The receptors were gathered from a man between 18 and 29 years old in good health.

This clonotype was counted only a few times. The gene calls are TRBV20-1 and TRBJ2-3; D gene ambiguous. Germline V CDR1 and CDR2: DFQATT, SNEGSKA (reference sequence). V was cut by 5 bases and J by 0 bases, with 9 bases left in between. This CDR3 spans 13 amino acids. For the CDR3, the DNA is TGCAGTGCTTCGACGGTAAGCACAGATACGCAGTATTTT. Translated: CSASTVSTDTQYF.

Only a few counts were recorded for this clonotype. The chain carries TRBV6-2 or TRBV6-3 and TRBJ1-1, with D uncertain. Trimming removed 6 bases from V and 9 bases from J, with 14 bases in between. Germline V gene sequence: CDR1 MNHEY, CDR2 SVGEGT. CDR3 length: 12 residues. DNA for the CDR3: TGTGCCAGCAGCCTTCGGAGGGTTCAAGCTTTCTTT. Encoded protein: CASSLRRVQAFF.

V is TRBV7-9 and J is TRBJ2-1; TRBD2 matches 12 bases. Trimming took 1 base from V and 0 from J; bases not matched to a gene: 10. This CDR3 contains 20 residues. The V gene's germline CDR1 is SEHNR and CDR2 FQNEAQ (reference sequence). CDR3 residues: CASSLEPTTSGGNSYNEQFF. CDR3 nucleotides: TGTGCCAGCAGCTTAGAGCCCACTACTAGCGGGGGGAACTCCTACAATGAGCAGTTCTTC.

The sample holds many counts of this clonotype. The rearrangement uses TRBV4-3 and TRBJ1-2; D unclear. There are 15 residues in the CDR3. V lost 4 bases to trimming and J lost 0 bases, with 12 bases between them. The germline CDR1 and CDR2 sequences are LGHNA and YSLEER. CDR3 region: CASSPMGSTNYGYTF. CDR3 nucleotides: TGCGCCAGCAGCCCTATGGGCAGTACTAACTATGGCTACACCTTC.

As regards this clonotype: A much more abundant neighbour one base away suggests this may be a read error. The V call is TRBV6-4, the J call TRBJ2-3; D is uncertain. Germline lookup yields CDR1 MRHNA and CDR2 SNTAGT. Deletions cut 8 bases from V and 7 bases from J, with 13 bases between. There are 12 residues in the CDR3. CDR3 sequence reads: CASALAQNTQYF. The DNA for the CDR3 is TGTGCCAGCGCACTGGCCCAGAATACGCAGTATTTT.

The chain carries TRBV7-2 and TRBJ2-3; 9 bases align to TRBD2. V lost 5 bases to trimming and J lost 4 bases; unmatched junction nucleotides: 16. The germline CDR1 and CDR2 sequences are SGHTA and FQGNSA. The CDR3 contains 18 residues. CDR3 amino acids: CASSLRDWSGGNADTQYF. The CDR3 bases are TGTGCCAGCAGCCTACGGGACTGGAGCGGGGGGAATGCAGATACGCAGTATTTT.

CDR3 protein: CSVDTALGRYTF. The CDR3 DNA sequence: TGCAGCGTTGATACCGCGCTCGGGCGCTACACCTTC. V gene TRBV29-1 combines with J gene TRBJ1-2; no clear D gene. The CDR3 is 12 amino acids. V lost 3 bases to trimming and J lost 9 bases, with 14 bases between them. Germline V lookup: CDR1 SQVTM, CDR2 ANQGSEA.

The chain carries TRBV30 and TRBJ1-1; D unresolved. The CDR3 has 13 residues. The germline V and J ends were trimmed by 4 bases and 2 bases, with 11 bases remaining between them. CDR1 GTSNPN and CDR2 SVGIG come from the germline V gene (reference sequence). The chain's CDR3 is CAWNGELNTEAFF. Written as DNA, the CDR3 is TGTGCCTGGAACGGGGAGCTAAACACTGAAGCTTTCTTT.

This clonotype occurred once. The chain couples TRBV6-6 to TRBJ1-5, with D tentatively TRBD1 (5 bases). CDR1 MNHNY and CDR2 SVGAGI come from the germline V gene (reference sequence). CDR3 length: 17 residues. The V and J ends lost 7 bases and 0 bases respectively, with 19 bases between them. This CDR3 reads CASTRGTGGYSNQPQHF. Here the CDR3 DNA reads TGTGCCAGCACCCGCGGGACGGGGGGATATAGCAATCAGCCCCAGCATTTT.

Concerning this clonotype itself: A much larger clone lies one base from this, so it may be a read error. The V gene is TRBV9, the J gene TRBJ1-1; no clear D gene. The germline V gene has CDR1 SGDLS and CDR2 YYNGEE. The CDR3 contains 13 residues. The germline V and J ends were trimmed by 3 bases and 8 bases, with 14 bases remaining between them. CDR3 loop: CASSGGFPGEAFF. DNA of the CDR3: TGTGCCAGCAGCGGGGGTTTTCCTGGGGAAGCTTTCTTT.

The J gene is TRBJ2-2, the V gene TRBV20-1; a possible D gene is TRBD2 (6 bases). The CDR3 is made up of 17 amino acids. Trimming stripped 5 bases from V and 4 bases from J, with 23 bases between. Germline loops: CDR1 DFQATT, CDR2 SNEGSKA (reference sequence). The DNA of the CDR3 is TGCAGTGCTGAGTTCCTGGGGGGATTATTAGGCACCGGGGAGCTGTTTTTT. This sequence encodes CSAEFLGGLLGTGELFF.

The chain has TRBV20-1 and TRBJ2-7, with TRBD1 matching over 7 bases. Germline V lookup: CDR1 DFQATT, CDR2 SNEGSKA (reference sequence). V lost 0 bases and J lost 1; bases outside the gene matches: 3. This CDR3 has 14 amino acids. CDR3 DNA sequence: TGCAGTGCTAGAGACATACAGGGGTCCTACGAGCAGTACTTC. Residues: CSARDIQGSYEQYF.

CDR3 bases: TGCAGTGCTATAACGACAGGGTATGAGAATCAGCCCCAGCATTTT. Translation: CSAITTGYENQPQHF. This chain connects TRBV20-1 to TRBJ1-5; the match to TRBD1 covers 7 bases. Germline assignment: CDR1 DFQATT and CDR2 SNEGSKA (reference sequence). The V segment lost 4 bases and the J segment 4 bases; nucleotides outside the gene matches: 10. The CDR3 runs to 15 residues.

This clonotype was recorded many times. V is TRBV4-3 and J is TRBJ2-7, with 8 bases identical to TRBD1. Losses at the gene ends were 1 base for V and 5 bases for J; bases not matched to a gene: 4. The CDR3 covers 14 residues. CDR1 and CDR2 from the germline V gene are LGHNA and YSLEER. The CDR3 loop reads CASSQGQGFNEQYF. CDR3 DNA: TGCGCCAGCAGCCAAGGACAGGGGTTCAACGAGCAGTACTTC.